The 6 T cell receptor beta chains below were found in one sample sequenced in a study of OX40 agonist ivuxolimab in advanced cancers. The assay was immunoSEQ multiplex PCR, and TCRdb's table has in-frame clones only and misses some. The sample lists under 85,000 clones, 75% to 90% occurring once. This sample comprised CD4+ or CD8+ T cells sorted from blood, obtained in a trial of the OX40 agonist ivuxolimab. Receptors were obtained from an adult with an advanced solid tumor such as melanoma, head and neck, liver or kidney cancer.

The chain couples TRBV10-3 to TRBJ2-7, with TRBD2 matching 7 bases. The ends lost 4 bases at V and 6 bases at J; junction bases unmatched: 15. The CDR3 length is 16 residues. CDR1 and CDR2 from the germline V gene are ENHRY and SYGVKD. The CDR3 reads CAISAPLGGRRAEQYF. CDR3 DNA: TGTGCCATCAGTGCCCCTCTGGGCGGGAGAAGGGCCGAGCAGTACTTC.

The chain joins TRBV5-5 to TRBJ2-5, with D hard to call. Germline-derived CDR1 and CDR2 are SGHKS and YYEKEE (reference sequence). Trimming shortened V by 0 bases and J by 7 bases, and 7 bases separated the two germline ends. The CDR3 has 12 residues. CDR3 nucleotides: TGTGCCAGCAGCTTGGAAGTTGGGACCCAGTACTTC. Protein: CASSLEVGTQYF.

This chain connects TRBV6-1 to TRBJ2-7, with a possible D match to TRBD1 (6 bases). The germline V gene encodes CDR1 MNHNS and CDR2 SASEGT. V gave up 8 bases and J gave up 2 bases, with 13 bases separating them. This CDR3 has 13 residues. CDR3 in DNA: TGTGCCAGCGGTGGCAGGGGTGCCTACGAGCAGTACTTC. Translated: CASGGRGAYEQYF.

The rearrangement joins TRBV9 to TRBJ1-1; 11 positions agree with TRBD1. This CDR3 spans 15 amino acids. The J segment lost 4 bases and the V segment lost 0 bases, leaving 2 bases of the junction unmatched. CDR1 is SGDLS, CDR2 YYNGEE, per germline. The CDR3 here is CASSVEGTGGTEAFF. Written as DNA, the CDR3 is TGTGCCAGCAGCGTAGAAGGGACAGGGGGCACTGAAGCTTTCTTT.

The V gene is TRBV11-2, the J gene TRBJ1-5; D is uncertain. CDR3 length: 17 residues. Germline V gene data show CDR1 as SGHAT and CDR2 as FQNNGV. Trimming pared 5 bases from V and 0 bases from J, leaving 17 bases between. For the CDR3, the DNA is TGTGCCAGCAGCCCCAGCGTAGGACCGTATAGCAATCAGCCCCAGCATTTT. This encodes CASSPSVGPYSNQPQHF. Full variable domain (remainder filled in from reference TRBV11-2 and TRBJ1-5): EAGVAQSPRYKIIEKRQSVAFWCNPISGHATLYWYQQILGQGPKLLIQFQNNGVVDDSQLPKDRFSAERLKGVDSTLKIQPAKLEDSAVYLCASSPSVGPYSNQPQHFGDGTRLSIL.

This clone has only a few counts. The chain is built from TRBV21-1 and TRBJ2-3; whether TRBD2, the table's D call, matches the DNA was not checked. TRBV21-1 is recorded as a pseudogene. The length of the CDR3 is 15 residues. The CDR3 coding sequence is TGTGCCAGCAGCAAAGGGGGACTTCTCACAGATACGCAGTATTTT. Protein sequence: CASSKGGLLTDTQYF.